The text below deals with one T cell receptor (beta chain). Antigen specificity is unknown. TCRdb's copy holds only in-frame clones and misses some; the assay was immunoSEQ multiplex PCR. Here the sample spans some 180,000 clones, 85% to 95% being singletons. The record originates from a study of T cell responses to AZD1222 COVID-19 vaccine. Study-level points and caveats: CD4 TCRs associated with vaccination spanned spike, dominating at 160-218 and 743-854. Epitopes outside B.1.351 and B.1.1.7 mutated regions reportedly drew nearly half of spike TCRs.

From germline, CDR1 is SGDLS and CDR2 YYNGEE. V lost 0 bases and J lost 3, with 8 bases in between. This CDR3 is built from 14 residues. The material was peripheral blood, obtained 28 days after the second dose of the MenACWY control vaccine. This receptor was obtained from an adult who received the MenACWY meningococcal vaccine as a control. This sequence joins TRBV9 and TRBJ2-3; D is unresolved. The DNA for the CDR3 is TGTGCCAGCAGCGTAGCATCTGGGACAGATACGCAGTATTTT. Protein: CASSVASGTDTQYF.